This TCR beta chain emerged from a study of cytomegalovirus exposure and HLA in healthy donors. Study in general: Among over 300 genotyped donors, around 80% fell in the Caucasian-associated ancestry cluster.

The PCR was carried out with 60 Vbeta primers and 13 Jbeta primers. The repertoire was sequenced with immunoSEQ multiplex PCR; TCRdb's copy has only in-frame clones and lacks some. The sample carries just over 150,000 clones, roughly 82% recorded once. This CDR3 has 13 amino acids. Per germline, CDR1 MNHEY and CDR2 SMNVEV (reference sequence). V dropped 7 bases and J dropped 0 bases, with 9 bases sitting between them. Sequencing was done on a sample of PBMCs. The chain carries TRBV27 and TRBJ1-1, with D tentatively TRBD1 (5 bases). The TCR sequence derives from a woman aged 45-60 years in good health and CMV-seropositive. CDR3 loop: CASNRNMNTEAFF. CDR3 bases: TGTGCCAGCAACAGGAACATGAACACTGAAGCTTTCTTT.